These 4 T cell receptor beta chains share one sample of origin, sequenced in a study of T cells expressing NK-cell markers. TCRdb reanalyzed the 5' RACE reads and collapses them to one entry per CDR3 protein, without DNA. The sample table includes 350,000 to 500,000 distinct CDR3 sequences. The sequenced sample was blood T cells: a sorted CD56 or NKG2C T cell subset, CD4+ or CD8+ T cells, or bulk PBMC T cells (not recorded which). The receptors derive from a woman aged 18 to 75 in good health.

CDR3 amino acids: CASSLHGGVSGANVLTF. The chain joins TRBV5-1 to TRBJ2-6; there is no DNA to check the TCRdb D call of TRBD1. This CDR3 is built from 17 residues. Germline values: CDR1 SGHRS, CDR2 YFSETQ.

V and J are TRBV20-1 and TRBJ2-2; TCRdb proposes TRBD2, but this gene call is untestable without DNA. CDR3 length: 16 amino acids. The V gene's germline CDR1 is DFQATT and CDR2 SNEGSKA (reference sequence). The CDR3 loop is CSVGGWGSGIPGELFF.

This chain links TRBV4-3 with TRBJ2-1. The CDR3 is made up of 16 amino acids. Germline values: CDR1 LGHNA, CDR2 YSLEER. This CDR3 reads CASREASQSSYNEQFF.

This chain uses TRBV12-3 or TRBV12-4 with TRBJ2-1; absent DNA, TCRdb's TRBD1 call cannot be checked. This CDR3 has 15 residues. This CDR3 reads CASGVDRLSYNEQFF.